The sequence of this TCR beta chain was determined in a study of cytomegalovirus exposure and HLA in healthy donors. The approximately 120-subject validation cohort, separate from the approximately 630-subject first cohort, included the donors. As concerns this clone: The antigen is undetermined.

CDR3 length equals 16 residues. Germline V gene data show CDR1 as MNHEY and CDR2 as SVGAGI. V was clipped by 0 bases and J by 3 bases, with 14 bases between them. Assay used: immunoSEQ multiplex PCR; TCRdb lists only in-frame clones, some missing. The repertoire holds under 250,000 clones, roughly 91% seen once, with roughly 2% in the top ten. Overall study results and limits: Under in vitro conditions, three CMV-associated chains were confirmed as specific for CMV antigens. Cytomegalovirus association was assigned to about 180 TCR beta chains. That first-cohort TCR clusters tended to co-occur in the 95 to 150 validation repertoires was found in a later analysis.

The chain joins TRBV6-5 to TRBJ1-1, with D maybe TRBD1 (5 bases). This clonotype was sampled from a young woman in good health and CMV-seropositive. What was sequenced was PBMCs. The CDR3 sequence is CASSYSFRRDYTEAFF. The CDR3 nucleotides are TGTGCCAGCAGTTACTCGTTTCGACGGGACTACACTGAAGCTTTCTTT.